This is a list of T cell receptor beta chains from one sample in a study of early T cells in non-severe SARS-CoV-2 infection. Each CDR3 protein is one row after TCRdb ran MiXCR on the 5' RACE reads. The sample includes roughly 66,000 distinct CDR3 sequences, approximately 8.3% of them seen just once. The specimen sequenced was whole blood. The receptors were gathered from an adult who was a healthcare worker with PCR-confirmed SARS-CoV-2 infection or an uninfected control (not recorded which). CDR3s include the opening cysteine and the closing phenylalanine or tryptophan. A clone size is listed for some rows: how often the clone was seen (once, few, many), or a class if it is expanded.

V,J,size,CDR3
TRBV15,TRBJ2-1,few,CAFRSETGGNEQFF
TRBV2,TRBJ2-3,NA,CASSVPLDGGLATDTQYF
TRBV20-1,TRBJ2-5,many,CSARGQDVQETQYF
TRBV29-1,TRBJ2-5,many,CSGRASGGYQETQYF
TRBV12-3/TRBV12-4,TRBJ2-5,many,CASSFGTSGQETQYF
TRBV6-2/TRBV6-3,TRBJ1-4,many,CASGAVQEKLFF
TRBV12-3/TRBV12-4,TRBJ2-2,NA,CASRAQGRSATGELFF
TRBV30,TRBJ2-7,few,CAWSPPPRLAATYEQYF
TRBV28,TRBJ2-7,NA,CASSRTGLEEQYF
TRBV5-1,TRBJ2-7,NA,CASSFSSGKGEQYF
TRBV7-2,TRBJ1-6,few,CASSLAAGGNSPLHF
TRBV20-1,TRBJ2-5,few,CSARLGVVQETQYF
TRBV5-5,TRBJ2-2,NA,CASSSATFNTGELFF
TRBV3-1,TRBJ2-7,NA,CASSRGARDPYEQYF
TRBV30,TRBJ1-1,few,CAWAGRREAFF
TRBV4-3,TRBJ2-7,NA,CASSQALAGNSLEQYF
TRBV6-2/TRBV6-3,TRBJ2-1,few,CASSYSSPSYNEQFF
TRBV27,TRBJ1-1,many,CASRGQALNTEAFF
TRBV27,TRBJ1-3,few,CASSPQILSSGNTIYF
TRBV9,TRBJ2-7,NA,CASSAGLKDEQYF
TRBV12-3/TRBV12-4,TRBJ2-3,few,CASSLRLRGDTQYF
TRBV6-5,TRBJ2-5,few,CASSYDRSPGETQYF
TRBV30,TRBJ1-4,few,CAWNPVSWTEGKLFF
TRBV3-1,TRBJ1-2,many,CASSQGLAGQAGYTF
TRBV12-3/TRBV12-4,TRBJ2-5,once,CASSAMGLAGRRTQYF
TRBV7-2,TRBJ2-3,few,CASSLGPDTQYF
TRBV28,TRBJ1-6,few,CASSFGVSPLHF
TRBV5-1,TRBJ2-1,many,CASSSGLAKYNEQFF
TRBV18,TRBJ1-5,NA,CASSQEINQPQHF
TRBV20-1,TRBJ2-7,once,CSAIGPGPSGGSYEQYF
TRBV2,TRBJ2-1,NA,CASREGLTNNEQFF
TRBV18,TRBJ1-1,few,CASSPPRAMNTEAFF
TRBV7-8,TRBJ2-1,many,CASSFTWYEQFF
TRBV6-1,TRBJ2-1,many,CASRSGTLHNEQFF
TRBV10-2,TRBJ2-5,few,CASSEGETQYF
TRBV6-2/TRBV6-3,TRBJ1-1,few,CASSFAGTGNTEAFF
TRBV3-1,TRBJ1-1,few,CASSQPGQGVEAFF
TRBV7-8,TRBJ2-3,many,CASSLGPSGVGDTQYF
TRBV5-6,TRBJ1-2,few,CASRTRSPRNYGYTF
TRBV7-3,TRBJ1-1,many,CASSQGANTEAFF
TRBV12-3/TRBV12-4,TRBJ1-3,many,CASGRRGRSGNTIYF
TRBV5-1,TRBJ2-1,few,CASSSGLAGSLYNEQFF
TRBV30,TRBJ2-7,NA,CAWSTATYEQYF
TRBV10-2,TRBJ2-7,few,CASSEWGTPVVGQYF
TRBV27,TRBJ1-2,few,CASSGGFGYTF